Listed here are 21 T cell receptor beta chains from one sample, sequenced in a study of CD8 T cells in Susac syndrome. Reverse transcription of roughly 0.5 to 1 ug RNA used random hexamers. MiXCR was run by TCRdb on the immunoSEQ multiplex PCR reads, yielding one entry per CDR3 protein. The data contain hundreds of thousands of distinct CDR3 sequences, 93% of them singletons. Sequencing was done on a sample of CD4+ T cells from PBMCs. Every receptor here comes from a human donor with multiple sclerosis.

The chain has TRBV7-8 and TRBJ2-1, with D possibly TRBD1 on 6 matching bases. Per the germline V gene, CDR1 is SGHVS and CDR2 is FQNEAQ. This CDR3 spans 16 amino acids. V shed 4 bases and J shed 0 bases, with 13 bases lying between them. The CDR3 bases are TGTGCCAGCAGCTCCCCGACAGGCGTCTCCTACAATGAGCAGTTCTTC. Its protein is CASSSPTGVSYNEQFF.

The J gene is TRBJ1-5, the V gene TRBV6-5; D is unclear. Trimming left V 6 bases short and J 6 bases short, with 18 bases between. The CDR3 runs to 15 residues. Germline CDR1 MNHEY, CDR2 SVGAGI. CDR3 DNA sequence: TGTGCCAGCAGCGCCGCAGAGGGTCCCAGTCAGCCCCAGCATTTT. It encodes CASSAAEGPSQPQHF.

J is TRBJ1-3 and V is TRBV5-4, with D unclear. Germline V CDR1 and CDR2: SGHNT, YYREEE (reference sequence). V was cut by 1 base and J by 2 bases, with 7 bases left in between. The CDR3 loop spans 14 amino acids. The DNA for the CDR3 is TGTGCCAGCAGCTTGTGGAGCACTGGAAACACCATATATTTT. Its protein product is CASSLWSTGNTIYF. Combining the CDR3 with reference TRBV5-4 and TRBJ1-3 gives the whole variable domain ETGVTQSPTHLIKTRGQQVTLRCSSQSGHNTVSWYQQALGQGPQFIFQYYREEENGRGNFPPRFSGLQFPNYSSELNVNALELDDSALYLCASSLWSTGNTIYFGEGSWLTVV.

The V and J genes are TRBV12-3 or TRBV12-4 and TRBJ1-5; D ambiguous. CDR3 length: 13 residues. The V end was cut by 5 bases, the J end by 6 bases, with 11 bases between. The CDR3 DNA is TGTGCCAGCAGTAATCCAGCCGGTCAGCCCCAGCATTTT. Translated, it gives CASSNPAGQPQHF.

CDR3 nucleotides: TGTGCCAGCAGCGGCCGGGACAGGGTGGGTGAAAAACTGTTTTTT. Protein product: CASSGRDRVGEKLFF. The V gene is TRBV5-5, the J gene TRBJ1-4; 9 bases align to TRBD1. Germline trimming cut 4 bases from V and 7 bases from J; bases unmatched to any gene: 8. The CDR3 consists of 15 residues. Germline V gives CDR1 SGHKS, CDR2 YYEKEE (reference sequence).

The rearrangement joins TRBV20-1 to TRBJ1-3; possibly TRBD1 for D (5 bases). The germline V and J ends were trimmed by 4 bases and 0 bases, with 10 bases remaining between them. CDR3 length: 14 residues. Germline CDR1 and CDR2: DFQATT and SNEGSKA (reference sequence). The CDR3, as DNA: TGCAGTGCTAACAATGGGGGCTCTGGAAACACCATATATTTT. It specifies CSANNGGSGNTIYF.

J is TRBJ1-1 and V is TRBV29-1, with 7 bases aligning to TRBD1. The CDR3 loop spans 14 amino acids. Germline loops: CDR1 SQVTM, CDR2 ANQGSEA. The ends lost 6 bases at V and 0 bases at J; junction bases unmatched: 7. The CDR3 bases are TGCAGCGTCCATAGACAGGGATTGAACACTGAAGCTTTCTTT. Protein: CSVHRQGLNTEAFF. Drawing the rest from reference TRBV29-1 and TRBJ1-1, the complete variable domain is SAVISQKPSRDICQRGTSLTIQCQVDSQVTMMFWYRQQPGQSLTLIATANQGSEATYESGFVIDKFPISRPNLTFSTLTVSNMSPEDSSIYLCSVHRQGLNTEAFFGQGTRLTVV.

This sequence joins TRBV2 and TRBJ2-7, with a tentative D call TRBD2 (5 bases). The CDR3 is 13 residues long. From germline, CDR1 is SNHLY and CDR2 FYNNEI. Trimming stripped 4 bases from V and 7 bases from J, with 14 bases between. Here the CDR3 DNA reads TGTGCCAGCAGTGGAATGCCCCGAGGGGAGCAGTACTTC. It codes for CASSGMPRGEQYF.

The rearrangement uses TRBV3-1 and TRBJ2-7; no clear D gene. The germline V and J ends were trimmed by 4 bases and 5 bases, with 15 bases remaining between them. The CDR3 sequence is 14 residues long. The germline V gene encodes CDR1 LGHDT and CDR2 YNNKEL (reference sequence). The CDR3 DNA follows: TGTGCCAGCAGCCCCGACTTGGGTAGGAACGAGCAGTACTTC. This sequence encodes CASSPDLGRNEQYF.

The chain's CDR3 is CASKTRDRGVMNTEAFF. The DNA of the CDR3 is TGTGCCAGCAAGACCCGGGACAGGGGCGTCATGAACACTGAAGCTTTCTTT. This sequence joins TRBV6-2 or TRBV6-3 and TRBJ1-1, with 10 bases identical to TRBD1. The V segment lost 7 bases and the J segment 0 bases; nucleotides outside the gene matches: 11. The CDR3 totals 17 residues. Germline V gene data show CDR1 as MNHEY and CDR2 as SVGEGT.

In its sample, this clonotype was seen once. CDR3 region: CASSLKVVVTYNEQFF. CDR3 coding DNA: TGTGCCAGCAGTTTAAAGGTGGTTGTTACCTACAATGAGCAGTTCTTC. The chain joins TRBV27 to TRBJ2-1, with D unclear. The CDR3 is made up of 16 amino acids. Germline assignment: CDR1 MNHEY and CDR2 SMNVEV (reference sequence). Trimming pared 2 bases from V and 2 bases from J, leaving 13 bases between.

This sequence joins TRBV2 and TRBJ2-5, with 14 bases that match TRBD2. There are 16 residues in the CDR3. CDR1 SNHLY and CDR2 FYNNEI come from the germline V gene. Trimming cost V 4 bases and J 5 bases; bases outside gene matches: 6. CDR3 region: CASSGGLAGAVETQYF. In DNA, the CDR3 is TGTGCCAGCAGTGGGGGACTAGCGGGAGCTGTGGAGACCCAGTACTTC.

This chain joins TRBV30 and TRBJ2-3; 9 bases line up with TRBD1. The J segment lost 0 bases and the V segment lost 2 bases, leaving 9 bases of the junction unmatched. CDR3 length: 17 amino acids. The germline CDR1 and CDR2 sequences are GTSNPN and SVGIG (reference sequence). The CDR3 is CAWSQPSGQGSTDTQYF. CDR3 nucleotides: TGTGCCTGGAGTCAGCCCTCCGGACAGGGGAGCACAGATACGCAGTATTTT.

In this sample, this clonotype turned up a few times. This sequence joins TRBV6-6 and TRBJ1-1; the D is unclear. The CDR3 sequence is 11 residues long. The germline gives CDR1 MNHNY, CDR2 SVGAGI (reference sequence). Deletions cut 7 bases from V and 1 base from J, with 4 bases between. Here the CDR3 reads CASTQNTEAFF. CDR3 DNA: TGTGCCAGCACCCAGAACACTGAAGCTTTCTTT.

This chain links TRBV5-1 with TRBJ2-7, with 9 bases that match TRBD2. The CDR3 is 16 amino acids. Per germline, CDR1 SGHRS and CDR2 YFSETQ. Unmatched junction bases numbered 7, after V lost 1 base and J lost 2 bases. The CDR3 DNA sequence: TGCGCCAGCAGCTTGAGGGCTAGCGGGGCTACCTACGAGCAGTACGTC. Amino acids: CASSLRASGATYEQYV.

This chain links TRBV28 with TRBJ2-2, with TRBD1 matching 9 bases. J lost 2 bases, V lost 6 bases, and 7 bases had no gene match. Germline CDR1 is MDHEN and CDR2 is SYDVKM. CDR3 length: 16 residues. The CDR3 loop is CASRRTGAGNTGELFF. In DNA, the CDR3 is TGTGCCAGCAGACGGACAGGGGCGGGTAACACCGGGGAGCTGTTTTTT.

The chain has TRBV5-1 and TRBJ2-2; perhaps D is TRBD1 or TRBD2 (5 bases each). Trimming took 6 bases from V and 2 from J, leaving 11 bases between them. This CDR3 is 14 amino acids long. Looked up from germline, CDR1 is SGHRS and CDR2 is YFSETQ. The CDR3 reads CASNRDGNTGELFF. DNA of the CDR3: TGCGCCAGCAATCGGGACGGAAACACCGGGGAGCTGTTTTTT. Full variable domain (remainder filled in from reference TRBV5-1 and TRBJ2-2): KAGVTQTPRYLIKTRGQQVTLSCSPISGHRSVSWYQQTPGQGLQFLFEYFSETQRNKGNFPGRFSGRQFSNSRSEMNVSTLELGDSALYLCASNRDGNTGELFFGEGSRLTVL.

This sequence joins TRBV14 and TRBJ2-1; TRBD2 might be the D (5 bases). Germline V CDR1 and CDR2: SGHDN, FVKESK. The V gene lost 0 bases and the J gene lost 9 bases, with 9 bases spanning the gap. CDR3 length: 13 residues. The CDR3 sequence: CASSQDLRGEQFF. As DNA, the CDR3 is TGTGCCAGCAGCCAAGATCTACGGGGTGAGCAGTTCTTC.

The genes are TRBV28 and TRBJ2-7, with D perhaps given as TRBD1 or TRBD2 (5 bases each). The CDR3 is made up of 16 amino acids. V lost 2 bases to trimming and J lost 0 bases, with 14 bases between them. Looked up from germline, CDR1 is MDHEN and CDR2 is SYDVKM. CDR3 coding DNA: TGTGCCAGCAGTTTAGATATCAGGGACCCCTCCTACGAGCAGTACTTC. Amino acids: CASSLDIRDPSYEQYF.

This sequence joins TRBV24-1 and TRBJ2-5, with D possibly being TRBD1 (6 bases). Trimming pared 2 bases from V and 4 bases from J, leaving 16 bases between. The V gene's germline CDR1 is KGHDR and CDR2 SFDVKD. The CDR3 covers 16 residues. The CDR3 protein is CATSDSPQGVTETQYF. Written as DNA, the CDR3 is TGTGCCACCAGTGATTCCCCACAGGGAGTAACAGAGACCCAGTACTTC.

This chain links TRBV20-1 with TRBJ2-3, with TRBD2 matching over 8 bases. Losses at the gene ends were 3 bases for V and 4 bases for J; bases not matched to a gene: 9. The CDR3 has 15 residues. Germline-derived CDR1 and CDR2 are DFQATT and SNEGSKA (reference sequence). The CDR3 region has the DNA TGCAGTGCTAGCAGGGGAGCGGGAGTCGCAGATACGCAGTATTTT. Translating gives CSASRGAGVADTQYF.